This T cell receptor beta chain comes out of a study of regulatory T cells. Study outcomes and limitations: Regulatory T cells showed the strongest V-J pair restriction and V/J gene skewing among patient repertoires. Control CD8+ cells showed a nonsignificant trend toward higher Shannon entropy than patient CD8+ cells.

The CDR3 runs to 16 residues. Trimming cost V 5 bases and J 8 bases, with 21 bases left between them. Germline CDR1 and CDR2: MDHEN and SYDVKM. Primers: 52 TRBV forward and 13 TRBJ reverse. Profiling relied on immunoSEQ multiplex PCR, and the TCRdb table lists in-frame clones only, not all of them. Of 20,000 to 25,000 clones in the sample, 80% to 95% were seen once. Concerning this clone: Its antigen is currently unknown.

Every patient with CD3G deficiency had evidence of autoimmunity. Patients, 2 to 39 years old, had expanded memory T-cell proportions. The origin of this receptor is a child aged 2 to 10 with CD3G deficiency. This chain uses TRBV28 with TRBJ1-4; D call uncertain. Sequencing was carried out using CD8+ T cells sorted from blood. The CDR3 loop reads CASSPLLRAREEKLFF. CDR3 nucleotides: TGTGCCAGCAGTCCATTACTACGGGCCCGGGAAGAAAAACTGTTTTTT.